The TCR beta chain described here comes from a study of cytomegalovirus exposure and HLA in healthy donors. Study observations and caveats: In most subjects, TCR beta sequences reportedly gave accurate predictions of HLA-A and HLA-B alleles. It was shown in a later analysis that HLA-associated TCR beta chains were more clonally expanded than other, equally common chains. Sequencing depth across donors, presence/absence analyses assumed, was roughly uniform. Fewer N-insertions than the approximately 680-donor mean were reportedly shown by an Asian-associated ancestry cluster in a later analysis.

Amplification used 60 Vbeta primers and 13 Jbeta primers. Assay used: immunoSEQ multiplex PCR; TCRdb lists only in-frame clones, some missing. The table shows approximately 190,000 clones, with about nine tenths occurring only once. V shed 5 bases, J shed 8 bases, and the junction held 14 bases outside the gene matches. This CDR3 comprises 16 residues. The germline V gene encodes CDR1 SGHVS and CDR2 FQNEAQ. This clone was seen only a few times. No antigen is known for it. The V gene is TRBV7-8, the J gene TRBJ1-4; TRBD1 agrees at 7 bases. This clonotype was sampled from a boy between 2 and 15 years old in good health and CMV-seronegative. The sequencing input was PBMCs. This chain's CDR3 is CASSILVRQGGEKLFF. The CDR3 region has the DNA TGTGCCAGCAGCATTCTGGTGAGACAGGGAGGCGAAAAACTGTTTTTT.